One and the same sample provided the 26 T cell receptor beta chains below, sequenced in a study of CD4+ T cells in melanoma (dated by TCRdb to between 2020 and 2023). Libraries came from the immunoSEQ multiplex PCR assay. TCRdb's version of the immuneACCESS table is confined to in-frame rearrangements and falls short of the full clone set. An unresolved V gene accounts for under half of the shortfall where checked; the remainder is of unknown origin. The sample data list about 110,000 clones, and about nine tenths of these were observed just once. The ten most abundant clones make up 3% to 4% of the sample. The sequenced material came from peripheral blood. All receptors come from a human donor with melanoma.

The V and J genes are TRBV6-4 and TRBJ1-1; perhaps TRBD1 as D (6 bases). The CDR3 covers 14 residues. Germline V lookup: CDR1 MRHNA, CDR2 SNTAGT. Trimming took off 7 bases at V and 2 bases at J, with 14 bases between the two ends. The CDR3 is CASTGQILNTEAFF. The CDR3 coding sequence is TGTGCCAGCACAGGACAGATCCTTAACACTGAAGCTTTCTTT.

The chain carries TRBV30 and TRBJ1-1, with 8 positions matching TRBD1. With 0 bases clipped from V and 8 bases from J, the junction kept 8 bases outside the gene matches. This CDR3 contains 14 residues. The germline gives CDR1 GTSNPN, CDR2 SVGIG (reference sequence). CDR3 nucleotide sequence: TGTGCCTGGAGTGTCCCGGGACAGGACAGGGAAGCTTTCTTT. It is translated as CAWSVPGQDREAFF.

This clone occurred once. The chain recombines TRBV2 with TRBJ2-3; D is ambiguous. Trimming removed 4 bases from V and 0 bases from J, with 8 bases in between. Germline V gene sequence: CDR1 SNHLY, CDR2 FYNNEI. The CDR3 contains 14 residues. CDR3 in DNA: TGTGCCAGCAGTGCCGCGATAAGCACAGATACGCAGTATTTT. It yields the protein CASSAAISTDTQYF. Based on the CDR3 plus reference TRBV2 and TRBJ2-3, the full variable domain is EPEVTQTPSHQVTQMGQEVILRCVPISNHLYFYWYRQILGQKVEFLVSFYNNEISEKSEIFDDQFSVERPDGSNFTLKIRSTKLEDSAMYFCASSAAISTDTQYFGPGTRLTVL.

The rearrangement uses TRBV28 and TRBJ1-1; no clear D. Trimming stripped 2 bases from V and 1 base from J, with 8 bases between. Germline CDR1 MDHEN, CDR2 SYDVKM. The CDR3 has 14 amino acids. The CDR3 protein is CASSLNQPNTEAFF. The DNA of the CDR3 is TGTGCCAGCAGTTTAAACCAGCCGAACACTGAAGCTTTCTTT.

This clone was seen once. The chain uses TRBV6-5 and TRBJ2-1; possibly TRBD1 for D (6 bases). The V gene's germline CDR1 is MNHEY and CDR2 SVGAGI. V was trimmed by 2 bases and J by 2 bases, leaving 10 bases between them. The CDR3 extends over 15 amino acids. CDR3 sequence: CASSYVGTPYNEQFF. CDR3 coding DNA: TGTGCCAGCAGTTACGTCGGGACACCCTACAATGAGCAGTTCTTC.

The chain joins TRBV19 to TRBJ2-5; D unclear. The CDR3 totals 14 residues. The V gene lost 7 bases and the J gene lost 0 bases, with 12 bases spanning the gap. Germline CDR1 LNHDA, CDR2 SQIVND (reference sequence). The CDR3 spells CASKSRANQETQYF. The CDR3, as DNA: TGTGCCAGTAAGTCAAGGGCCAACCAAGAGACCCAGTACTTC.

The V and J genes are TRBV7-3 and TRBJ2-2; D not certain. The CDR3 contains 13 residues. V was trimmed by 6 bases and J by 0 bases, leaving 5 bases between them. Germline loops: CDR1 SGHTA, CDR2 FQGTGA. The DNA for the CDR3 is TGTGCCAGCAGTTTACCGAACACCGGGGAGCTGTTTTTT. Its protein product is CASSLPNTGELFF.

The CDR3 sequence is CAVMIRGGQETQYF. The CDR3 DNA reads as TGTGCTGTCATGATTAGGGGGGGTCAAGAGACCCAGTACTTC. The gene calls are TRBV6-1 and TRBJ2-5; D is perhaps TRBD2 (7 bases). Per germline, CDR1 MNHNS and CDR2 SASEGT. This CDR3 has 14 amino acids.

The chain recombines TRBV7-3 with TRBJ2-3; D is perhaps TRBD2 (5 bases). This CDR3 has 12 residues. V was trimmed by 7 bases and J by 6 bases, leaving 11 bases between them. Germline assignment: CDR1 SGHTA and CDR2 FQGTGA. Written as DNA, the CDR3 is TGTGCCAGCAAGGGATCGGGGGATACGCAGTATTTT. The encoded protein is CASKGSGDTQYF.

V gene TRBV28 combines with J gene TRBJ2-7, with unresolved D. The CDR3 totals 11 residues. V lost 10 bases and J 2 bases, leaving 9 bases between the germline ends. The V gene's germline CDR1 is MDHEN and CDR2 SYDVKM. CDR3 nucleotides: TGTGCCACCAGCCGGCCCTACGAGCAGTACTTC. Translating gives CATSRPYEQYF.

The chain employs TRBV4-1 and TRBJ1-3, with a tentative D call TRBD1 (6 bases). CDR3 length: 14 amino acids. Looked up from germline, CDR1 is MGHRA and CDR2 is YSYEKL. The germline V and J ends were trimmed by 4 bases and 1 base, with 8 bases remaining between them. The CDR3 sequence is CASSPGTSGNTIYF. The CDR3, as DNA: TGCGCCAGCAGCCCAGGGACATCTGGAAACACCATATATTTT.

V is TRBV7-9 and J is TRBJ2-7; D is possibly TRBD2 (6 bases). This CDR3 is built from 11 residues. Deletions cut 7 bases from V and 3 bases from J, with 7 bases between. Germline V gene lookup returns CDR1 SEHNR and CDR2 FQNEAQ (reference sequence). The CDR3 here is CASMGGYEQYF. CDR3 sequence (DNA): TGTGCCAGCATGGGGGGCTACGAGCAGTACTTC.

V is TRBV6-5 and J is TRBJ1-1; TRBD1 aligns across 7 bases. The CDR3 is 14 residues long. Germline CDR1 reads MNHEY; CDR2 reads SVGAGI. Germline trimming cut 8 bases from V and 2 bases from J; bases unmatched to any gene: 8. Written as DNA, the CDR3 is TGTGCCAGCGTTCGAGGGGGCAAAAACACTGAAGCTTTCTTT. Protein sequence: CASVRGGKNTEAFF.

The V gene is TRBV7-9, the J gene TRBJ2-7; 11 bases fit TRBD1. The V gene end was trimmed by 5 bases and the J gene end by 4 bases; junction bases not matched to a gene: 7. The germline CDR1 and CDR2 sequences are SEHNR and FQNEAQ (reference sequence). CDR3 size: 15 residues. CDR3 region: CASSTVRDRGYEQYF. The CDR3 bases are TGTGCCAGCAGCACGGTCCGGGACAGGGGGTACGAGCAGTACTTC.

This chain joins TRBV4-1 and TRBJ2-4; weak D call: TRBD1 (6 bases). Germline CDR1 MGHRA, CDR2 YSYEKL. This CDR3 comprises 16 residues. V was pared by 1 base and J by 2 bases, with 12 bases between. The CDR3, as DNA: TGCGCCAGCAGCCAAGTAATCGACAGGACCAAAAACATTCAGTACTTC. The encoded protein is CASSQVIDRTKNIQYF.

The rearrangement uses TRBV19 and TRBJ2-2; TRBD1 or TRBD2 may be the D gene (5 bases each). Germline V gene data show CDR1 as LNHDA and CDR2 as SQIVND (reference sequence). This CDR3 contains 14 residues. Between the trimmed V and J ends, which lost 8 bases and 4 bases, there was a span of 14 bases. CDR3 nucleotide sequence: TGTGCCAGTGAGAGGGGCCGCCTCACCGGGGAGCTGTTTTTT. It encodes CASERGRLTGELFF.

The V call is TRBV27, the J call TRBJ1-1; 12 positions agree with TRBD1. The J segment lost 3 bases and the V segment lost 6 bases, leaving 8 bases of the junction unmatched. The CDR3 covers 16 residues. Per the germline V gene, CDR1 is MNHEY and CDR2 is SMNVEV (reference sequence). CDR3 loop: CASRDGDRGLDTEAFF. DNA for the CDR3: TGTGCCAGCAGGGACGGGGACAGGGGGCTGGACACTGAAGCTTTCTTT.

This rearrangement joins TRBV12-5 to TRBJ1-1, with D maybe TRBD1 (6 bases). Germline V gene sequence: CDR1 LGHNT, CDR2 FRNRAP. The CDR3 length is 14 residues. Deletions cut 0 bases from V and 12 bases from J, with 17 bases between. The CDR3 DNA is TGTGCTAGTGGTTTGGTGGACAGCCCCTCGAAAACTTTCTTT. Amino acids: CASGLVDSPSKTFF.

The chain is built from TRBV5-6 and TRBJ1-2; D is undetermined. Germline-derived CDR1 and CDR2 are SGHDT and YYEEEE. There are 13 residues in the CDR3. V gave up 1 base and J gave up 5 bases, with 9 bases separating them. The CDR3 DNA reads TGTGCCAGCAGCTTGAACCGATATTATGGCTACACCTTC. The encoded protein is CASSLNRYYGYTF.

The CDR3: CASSPSRGSYNSPLHF. DNA of the CDR3: TGTGCCAGCTCACCATCAAGGGGCTCCTATAATTCACCCCTCCACTTT. This chain joins TRBV18 and TRBJ1-6, with D possibly matching TRBD1 (5 bases). Germline V gene sequence: CDR1 KGHSH, CDR2 LQKENI. The CDR3 is 16 amino acids. Trimming removed 2 bases from V and 0 bases from J, with 8 bases in between.

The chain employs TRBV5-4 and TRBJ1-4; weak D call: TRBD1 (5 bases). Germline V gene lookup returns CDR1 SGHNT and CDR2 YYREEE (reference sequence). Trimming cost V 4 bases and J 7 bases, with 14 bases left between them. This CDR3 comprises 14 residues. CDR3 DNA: TGTGCCAGCAGCCTGGACGCCAGGGTTGAAAAACTGTTTTTT. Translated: CASSLDARVEKLFF.

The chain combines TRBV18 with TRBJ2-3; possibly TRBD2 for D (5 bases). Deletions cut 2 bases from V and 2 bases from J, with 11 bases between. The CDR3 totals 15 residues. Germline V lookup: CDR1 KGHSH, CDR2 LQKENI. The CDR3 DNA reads TGTGCCAGCTCACCATCCAGCGGCCTCACAGATACGCAGTATTTT. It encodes CASSPSSGLTDTQYF.

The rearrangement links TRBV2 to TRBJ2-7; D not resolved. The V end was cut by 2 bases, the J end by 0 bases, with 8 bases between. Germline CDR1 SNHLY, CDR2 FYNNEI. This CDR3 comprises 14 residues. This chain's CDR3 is CASSETVNSYEQYF. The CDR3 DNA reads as TGTGCCAGCAGTGAAACCGTCAACTCCTACGAGCAGTACTTC.

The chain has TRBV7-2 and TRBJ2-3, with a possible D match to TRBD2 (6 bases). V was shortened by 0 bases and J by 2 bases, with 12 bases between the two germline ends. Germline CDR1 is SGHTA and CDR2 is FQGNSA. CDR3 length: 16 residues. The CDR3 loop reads CASSLAGGANTDTQYF. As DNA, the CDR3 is TGTGCCAGCAGCTTAGCAGGCGGGGCCAACACAGATACGCAGTATTTT.

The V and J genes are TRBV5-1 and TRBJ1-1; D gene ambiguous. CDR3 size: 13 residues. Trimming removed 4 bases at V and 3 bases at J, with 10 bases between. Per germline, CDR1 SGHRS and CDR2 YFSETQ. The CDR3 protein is CASSTRADTEAFF. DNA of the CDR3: TGCGCCAGCAGCACAAGGGCGGACACTGAAGCTTTCTTT.

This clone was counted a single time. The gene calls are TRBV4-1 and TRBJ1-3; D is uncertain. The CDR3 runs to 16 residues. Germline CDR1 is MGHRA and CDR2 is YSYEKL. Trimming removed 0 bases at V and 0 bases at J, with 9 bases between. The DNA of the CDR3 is TGCGCCAGCAGCCAAGAAAGGGTCCTCTCTGGAAACACCATATATTTT. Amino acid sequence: CASSQERVLSGNTIYF.